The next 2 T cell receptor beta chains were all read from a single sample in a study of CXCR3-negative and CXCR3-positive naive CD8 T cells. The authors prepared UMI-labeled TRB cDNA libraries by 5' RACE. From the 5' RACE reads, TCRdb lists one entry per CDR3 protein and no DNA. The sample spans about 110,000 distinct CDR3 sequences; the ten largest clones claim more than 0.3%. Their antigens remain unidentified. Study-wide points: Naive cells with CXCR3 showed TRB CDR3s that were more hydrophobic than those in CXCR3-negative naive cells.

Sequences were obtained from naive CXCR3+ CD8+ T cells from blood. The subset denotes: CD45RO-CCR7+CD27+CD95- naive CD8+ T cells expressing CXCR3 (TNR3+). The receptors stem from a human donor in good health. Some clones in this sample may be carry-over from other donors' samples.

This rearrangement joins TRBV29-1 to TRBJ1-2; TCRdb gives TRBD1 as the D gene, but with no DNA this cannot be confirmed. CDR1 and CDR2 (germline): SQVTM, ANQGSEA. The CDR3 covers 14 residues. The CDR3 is CSVEEAGANYGYTF.

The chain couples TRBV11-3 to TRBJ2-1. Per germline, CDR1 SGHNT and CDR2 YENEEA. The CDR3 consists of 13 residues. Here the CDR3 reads CASSPPEYNEQFF. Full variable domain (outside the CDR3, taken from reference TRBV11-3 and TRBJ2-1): EAGVVQSPRYKIIEKKQPVAFWCNPISGHNTLYWYLQNLGQGPELLIRYENEEAVDDSQLPKDRFSAERLKGVDSTLKIQPAELGDSAVYLCASSPPEYNEQFFGPGTRLTVL.